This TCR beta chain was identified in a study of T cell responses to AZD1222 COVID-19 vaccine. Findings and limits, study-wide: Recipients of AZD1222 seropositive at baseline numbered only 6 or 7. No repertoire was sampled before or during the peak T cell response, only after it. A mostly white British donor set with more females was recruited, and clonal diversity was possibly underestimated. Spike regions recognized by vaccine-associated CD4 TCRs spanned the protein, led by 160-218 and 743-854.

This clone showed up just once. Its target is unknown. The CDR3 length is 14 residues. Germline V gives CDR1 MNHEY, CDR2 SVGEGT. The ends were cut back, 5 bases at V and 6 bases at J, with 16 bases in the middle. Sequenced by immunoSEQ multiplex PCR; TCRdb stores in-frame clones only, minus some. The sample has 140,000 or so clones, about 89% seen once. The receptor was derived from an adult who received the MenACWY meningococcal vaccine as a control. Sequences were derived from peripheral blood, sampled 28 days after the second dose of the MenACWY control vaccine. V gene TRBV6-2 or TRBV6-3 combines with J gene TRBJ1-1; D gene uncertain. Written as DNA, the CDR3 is TGTGCCAGCAGTACCGGGCCACCAACAGCTGAAGCTTTCTTT. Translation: CASSTGPPTAEAFF.